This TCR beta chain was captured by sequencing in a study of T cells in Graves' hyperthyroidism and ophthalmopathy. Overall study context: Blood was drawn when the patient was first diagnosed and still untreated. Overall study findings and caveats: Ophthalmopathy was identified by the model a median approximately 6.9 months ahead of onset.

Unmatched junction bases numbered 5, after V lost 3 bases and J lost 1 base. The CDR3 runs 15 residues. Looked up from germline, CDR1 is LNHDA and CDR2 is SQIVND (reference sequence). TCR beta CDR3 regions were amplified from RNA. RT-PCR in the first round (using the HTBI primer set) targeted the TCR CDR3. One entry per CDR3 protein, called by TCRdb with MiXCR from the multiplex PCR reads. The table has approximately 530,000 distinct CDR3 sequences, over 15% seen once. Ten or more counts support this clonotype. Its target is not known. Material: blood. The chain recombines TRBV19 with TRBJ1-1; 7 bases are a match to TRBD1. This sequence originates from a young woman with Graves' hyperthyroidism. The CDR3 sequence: CASSIPNRGNTEAFF. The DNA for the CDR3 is TGTGCCAGTAGTATCCCCAACAGGGGGAACACTGAAGCTTTCTTT.